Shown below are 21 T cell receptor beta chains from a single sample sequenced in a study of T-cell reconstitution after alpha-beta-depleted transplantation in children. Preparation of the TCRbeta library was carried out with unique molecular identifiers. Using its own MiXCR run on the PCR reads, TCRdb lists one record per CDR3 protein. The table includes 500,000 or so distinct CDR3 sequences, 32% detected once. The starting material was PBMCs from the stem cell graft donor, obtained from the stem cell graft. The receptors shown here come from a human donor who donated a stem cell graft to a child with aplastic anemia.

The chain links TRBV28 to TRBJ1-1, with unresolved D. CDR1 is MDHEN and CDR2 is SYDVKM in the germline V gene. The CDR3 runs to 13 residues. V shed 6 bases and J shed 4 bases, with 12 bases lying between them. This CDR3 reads CASRVLGSTEAFF. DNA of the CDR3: TGTGCCAGCAGGGTCCTGGGGTCCACTGAAGCTTTCTTT.

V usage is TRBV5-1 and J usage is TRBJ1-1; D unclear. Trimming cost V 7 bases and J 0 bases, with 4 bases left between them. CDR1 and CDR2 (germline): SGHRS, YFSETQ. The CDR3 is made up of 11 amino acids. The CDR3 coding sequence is TGCGCCAGCCAATTGAACACTGAAGCTTTCTTT. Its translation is CASQLNTEAFF. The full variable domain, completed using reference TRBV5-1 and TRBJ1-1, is KAGVTQTPRYLIKTRGQQVTLSCSPISGHRSVSWYQQTPGQGLQFLFEYFSETQRNKGNFPGRFSGRQFSNSRSEMNVSTLELGDSALYLCASQLNTEAFFGQGTRLTVV.

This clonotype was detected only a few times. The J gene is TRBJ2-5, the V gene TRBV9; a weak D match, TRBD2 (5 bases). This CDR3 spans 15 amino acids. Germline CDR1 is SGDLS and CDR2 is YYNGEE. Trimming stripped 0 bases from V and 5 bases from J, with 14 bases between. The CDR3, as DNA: TGTGCCAGCAGCGTAGATGTGGGAGTTCTTGAGACCCAGTACTTC. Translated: CASSVDVGVLETQYF. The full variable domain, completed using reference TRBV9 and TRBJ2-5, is DSGVTQTPKHLITATGQRVTLRCSPRSGDLSVYWYQQSLDQGLQFLIQYYNGEERAKGNILERFSAQQFPDLHSELNLSSLELGDSALYFCASSVDVGVLETQYFGPGTRLLVL.

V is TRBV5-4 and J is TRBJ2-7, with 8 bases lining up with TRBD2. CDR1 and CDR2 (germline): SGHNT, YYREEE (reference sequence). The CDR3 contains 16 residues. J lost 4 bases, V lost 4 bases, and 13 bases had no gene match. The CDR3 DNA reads TGTGCCAGCAGCGCCATTGAAGCGGGAGATTTGTACGAGCAGTACTTC. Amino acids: CASSAIEAGDLYEQYF.

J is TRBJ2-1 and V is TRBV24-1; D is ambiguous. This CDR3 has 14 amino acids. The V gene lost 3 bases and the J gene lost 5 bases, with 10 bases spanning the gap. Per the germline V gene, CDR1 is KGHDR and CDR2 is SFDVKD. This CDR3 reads CATSDPRSNNEQFF. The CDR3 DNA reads TGTGCCACCAGTGATCCCCGCTCGAACAATGAGCAGTTCTTC.

This CDR3 reads CASSLAKSSNTGELFF. For the CDR3, the DNA is TGCGCCAGCAGCTTGGCCAAGTCTTCGAACACCGGGGAGCTGTTTTTT. The V and J genes are TRBV5-1 and TRBJ2-2; D remains ambiguous. The V end was cut by 0 bases, the J end by 0 bases, with 9 bases between. This CDR3 region has 16 residues. Germline CDR1 and CDR2: SGHRS and YFSETQ.

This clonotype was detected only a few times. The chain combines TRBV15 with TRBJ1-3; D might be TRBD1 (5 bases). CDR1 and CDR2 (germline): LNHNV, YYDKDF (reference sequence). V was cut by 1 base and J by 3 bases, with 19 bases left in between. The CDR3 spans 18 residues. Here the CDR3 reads CATSRGALRGTDGNTIYF. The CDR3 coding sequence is TGTGCCACCAGCAGAGGGGCCCTTCGGGGGACGGATGGAAACACCATATATTTT.

CDR3 bases: TGTGCCAGCAGCTTAAGTCGTGAGTTGCAGCAGTACGTC. Encoded protein: CASSLSRELQQYV. The chain has TRBV7-8 and TRBJ2-7; the D is unclear. Trimming removed 2 bases at V and 8 bases at J, with 13 bases between. Looked up from germline, CDR1 is SGHVS and CDR2 is FQNEAQ. The CDR3 runs to 13 residues.

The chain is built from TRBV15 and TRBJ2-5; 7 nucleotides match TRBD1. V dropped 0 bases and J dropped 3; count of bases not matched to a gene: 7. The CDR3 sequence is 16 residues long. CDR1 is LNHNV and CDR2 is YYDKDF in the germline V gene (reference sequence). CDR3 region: CATSRELDTGEETQYF. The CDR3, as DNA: TGTGCCACCAGCAGAGAACTAGATACAGGGGAAGAGACCCAGTACTTC.

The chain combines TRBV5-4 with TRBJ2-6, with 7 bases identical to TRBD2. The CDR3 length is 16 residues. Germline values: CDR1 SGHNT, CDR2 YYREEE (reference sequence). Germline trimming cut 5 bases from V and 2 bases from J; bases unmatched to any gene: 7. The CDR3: CASRGAGPTGANVLTF. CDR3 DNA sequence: TGTGCCAGCAGGGGAGCGGGGCCAACTGGGGCCAACGTCCTGACTTTC.

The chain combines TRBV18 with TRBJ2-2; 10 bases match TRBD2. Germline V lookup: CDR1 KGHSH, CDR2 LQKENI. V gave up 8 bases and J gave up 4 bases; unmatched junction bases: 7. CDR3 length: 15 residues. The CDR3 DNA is TGTGCCAGCCCGCAGCGGGAGGGCCGCACCGGGGAGCTGTTTTTT. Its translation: CASPQREGRTGELFF.

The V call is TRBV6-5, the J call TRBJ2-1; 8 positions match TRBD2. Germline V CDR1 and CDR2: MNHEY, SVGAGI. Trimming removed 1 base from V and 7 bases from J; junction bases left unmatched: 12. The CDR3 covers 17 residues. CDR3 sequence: CASSYFYEREPPNEQFF. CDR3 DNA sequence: TGTGCCAGCAGTTACTTTTATGAGCGGGAGCCCCCAAATGAGCAGTTCTTC.

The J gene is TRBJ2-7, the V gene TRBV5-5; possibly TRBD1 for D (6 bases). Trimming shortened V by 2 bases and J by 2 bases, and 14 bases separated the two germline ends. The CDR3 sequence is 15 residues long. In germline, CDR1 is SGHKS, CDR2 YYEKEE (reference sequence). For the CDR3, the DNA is TGTGCCAGCAGCTTTCAGGGGTGGGAAGCCTACGAGCAGTACTTC. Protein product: CASSFQGWEAYEQYF.

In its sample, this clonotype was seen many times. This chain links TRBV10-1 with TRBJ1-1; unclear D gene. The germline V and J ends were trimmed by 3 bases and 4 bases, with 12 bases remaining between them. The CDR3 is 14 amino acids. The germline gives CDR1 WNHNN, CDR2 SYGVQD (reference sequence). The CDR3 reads CASSEGRGITEAFF. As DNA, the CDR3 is TGCGCCAGCAGTGAAGGTAGAGGGATCACTGAAGCTTTCTTT.

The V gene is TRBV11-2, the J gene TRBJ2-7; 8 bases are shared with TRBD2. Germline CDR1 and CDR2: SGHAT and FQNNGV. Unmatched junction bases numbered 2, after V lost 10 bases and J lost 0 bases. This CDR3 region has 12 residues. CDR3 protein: CATGTSSYEQYV. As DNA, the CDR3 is TGTGCCACCGGGACTAGCTCCTACGAGCAGTACGTC.

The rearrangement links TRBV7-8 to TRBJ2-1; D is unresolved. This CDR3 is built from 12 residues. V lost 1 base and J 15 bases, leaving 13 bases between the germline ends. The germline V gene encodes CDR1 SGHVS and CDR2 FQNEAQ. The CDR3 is CASSLGGADRFF. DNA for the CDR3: TGTGCCAGCAGCTTAGGTGGCGCGGACCGGTTCTTC.

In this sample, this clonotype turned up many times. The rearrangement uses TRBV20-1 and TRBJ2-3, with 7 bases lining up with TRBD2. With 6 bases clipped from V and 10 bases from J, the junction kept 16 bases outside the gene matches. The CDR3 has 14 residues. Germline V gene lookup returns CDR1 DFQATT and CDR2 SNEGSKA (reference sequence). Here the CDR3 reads CSAGAGSPGGAQYF. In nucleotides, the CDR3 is TGCAGTGCGGGAGCGGGGTCTCCAGGAGGAGCGCAGTATTTT.

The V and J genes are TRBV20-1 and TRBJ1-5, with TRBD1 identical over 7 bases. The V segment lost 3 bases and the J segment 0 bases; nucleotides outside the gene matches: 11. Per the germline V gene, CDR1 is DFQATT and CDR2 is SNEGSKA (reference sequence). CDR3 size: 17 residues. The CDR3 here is CSASRQGGRYSNQPQHF. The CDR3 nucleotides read TGCAGTGCTAGCCGTCAGGGGGGCCGATATAGCAATCAGCCCCAGCATTTT.

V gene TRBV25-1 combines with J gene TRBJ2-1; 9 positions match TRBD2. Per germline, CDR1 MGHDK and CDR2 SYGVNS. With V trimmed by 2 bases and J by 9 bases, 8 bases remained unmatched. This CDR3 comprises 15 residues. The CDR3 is CASSEGGAGGREQFF. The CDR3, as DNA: TGTGCCAGCAGTGAAGGTGGGGCGGGAGGGCGTGAGCAGTTCTTC. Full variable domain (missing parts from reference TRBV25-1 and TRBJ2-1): EADIYQTPRYLVIGTGKKITLECSQTMGHDKMYWYQQDPGMELHLIHYSYGVNSTEKGDLSSESTVSRIRTEHFPLTLESARPSHTSQYLCASSEGGAGGREQFFGPGTRLTVL.

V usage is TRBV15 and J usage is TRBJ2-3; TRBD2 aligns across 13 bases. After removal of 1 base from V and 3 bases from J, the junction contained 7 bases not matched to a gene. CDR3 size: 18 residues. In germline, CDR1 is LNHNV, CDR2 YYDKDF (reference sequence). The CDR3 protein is CATSRAPGLAGSTDTQYF. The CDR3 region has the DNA TGTGCCACCAGCAGAGCCCCGGGACTAGCGGGAAGTACAGATACGCAGTATTTT.

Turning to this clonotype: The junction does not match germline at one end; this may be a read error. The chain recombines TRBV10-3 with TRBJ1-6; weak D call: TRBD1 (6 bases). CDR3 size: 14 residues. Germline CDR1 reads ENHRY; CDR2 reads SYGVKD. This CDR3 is CAVRGGSDNSPLHF. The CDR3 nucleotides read TGTGCCGTCAGAGGGGGGAGTGATAATTCACCCCTCCACTTT.